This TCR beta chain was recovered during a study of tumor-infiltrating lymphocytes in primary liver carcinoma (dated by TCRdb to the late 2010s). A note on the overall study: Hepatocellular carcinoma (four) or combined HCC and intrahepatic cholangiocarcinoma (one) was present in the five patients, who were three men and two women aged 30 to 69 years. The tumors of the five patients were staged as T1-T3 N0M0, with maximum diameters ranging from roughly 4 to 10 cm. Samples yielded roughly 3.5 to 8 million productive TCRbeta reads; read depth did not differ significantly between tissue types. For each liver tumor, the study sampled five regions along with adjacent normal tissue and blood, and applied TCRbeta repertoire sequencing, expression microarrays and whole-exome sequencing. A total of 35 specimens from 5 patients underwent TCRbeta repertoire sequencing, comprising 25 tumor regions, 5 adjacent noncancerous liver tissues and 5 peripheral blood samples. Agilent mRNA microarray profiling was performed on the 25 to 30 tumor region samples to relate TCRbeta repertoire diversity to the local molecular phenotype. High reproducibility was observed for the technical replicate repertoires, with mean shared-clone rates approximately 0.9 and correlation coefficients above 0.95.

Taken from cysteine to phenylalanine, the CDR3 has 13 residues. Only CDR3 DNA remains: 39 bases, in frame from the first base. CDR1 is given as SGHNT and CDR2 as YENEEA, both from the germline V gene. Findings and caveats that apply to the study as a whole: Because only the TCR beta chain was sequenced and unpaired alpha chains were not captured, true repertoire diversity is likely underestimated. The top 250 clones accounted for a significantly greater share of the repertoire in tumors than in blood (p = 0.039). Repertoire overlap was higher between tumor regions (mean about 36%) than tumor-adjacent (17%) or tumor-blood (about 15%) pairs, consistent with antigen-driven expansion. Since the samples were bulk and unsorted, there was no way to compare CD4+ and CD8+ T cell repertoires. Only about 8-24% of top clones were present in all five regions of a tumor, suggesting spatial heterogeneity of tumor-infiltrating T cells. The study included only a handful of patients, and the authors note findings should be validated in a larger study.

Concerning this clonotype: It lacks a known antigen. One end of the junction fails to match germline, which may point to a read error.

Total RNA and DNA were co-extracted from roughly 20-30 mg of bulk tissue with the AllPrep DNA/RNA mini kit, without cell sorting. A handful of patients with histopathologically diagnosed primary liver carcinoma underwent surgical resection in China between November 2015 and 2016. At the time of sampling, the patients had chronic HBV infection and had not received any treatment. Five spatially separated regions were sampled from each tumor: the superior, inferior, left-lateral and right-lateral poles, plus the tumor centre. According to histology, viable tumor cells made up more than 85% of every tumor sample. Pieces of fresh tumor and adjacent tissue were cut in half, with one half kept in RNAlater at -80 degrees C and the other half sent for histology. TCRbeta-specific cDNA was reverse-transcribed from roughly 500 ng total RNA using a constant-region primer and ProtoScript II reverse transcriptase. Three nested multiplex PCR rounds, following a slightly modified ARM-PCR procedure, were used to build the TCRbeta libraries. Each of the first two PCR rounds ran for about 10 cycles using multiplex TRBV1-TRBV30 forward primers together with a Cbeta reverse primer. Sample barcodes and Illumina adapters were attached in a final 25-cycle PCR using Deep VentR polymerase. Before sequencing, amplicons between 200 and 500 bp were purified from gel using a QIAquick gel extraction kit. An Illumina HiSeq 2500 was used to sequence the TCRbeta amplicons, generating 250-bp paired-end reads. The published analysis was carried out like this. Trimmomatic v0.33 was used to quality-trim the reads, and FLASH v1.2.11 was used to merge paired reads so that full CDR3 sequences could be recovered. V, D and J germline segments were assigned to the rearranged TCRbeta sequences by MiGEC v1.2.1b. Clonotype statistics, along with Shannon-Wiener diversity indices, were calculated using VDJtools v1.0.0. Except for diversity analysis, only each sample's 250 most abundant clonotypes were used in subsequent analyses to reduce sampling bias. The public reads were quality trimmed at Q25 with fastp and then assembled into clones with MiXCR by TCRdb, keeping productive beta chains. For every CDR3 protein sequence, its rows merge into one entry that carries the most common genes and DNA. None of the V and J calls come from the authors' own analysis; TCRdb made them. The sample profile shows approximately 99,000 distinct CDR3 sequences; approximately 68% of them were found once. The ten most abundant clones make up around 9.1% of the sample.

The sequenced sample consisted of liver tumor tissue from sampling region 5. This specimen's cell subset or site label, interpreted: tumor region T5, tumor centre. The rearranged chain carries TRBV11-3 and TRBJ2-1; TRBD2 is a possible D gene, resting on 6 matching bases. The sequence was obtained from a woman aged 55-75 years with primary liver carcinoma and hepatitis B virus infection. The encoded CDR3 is CASSTGSYNEQFF. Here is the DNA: TGTGCCAGCAGTACCGGGAGCTACAATGAACAGTTCTTC.